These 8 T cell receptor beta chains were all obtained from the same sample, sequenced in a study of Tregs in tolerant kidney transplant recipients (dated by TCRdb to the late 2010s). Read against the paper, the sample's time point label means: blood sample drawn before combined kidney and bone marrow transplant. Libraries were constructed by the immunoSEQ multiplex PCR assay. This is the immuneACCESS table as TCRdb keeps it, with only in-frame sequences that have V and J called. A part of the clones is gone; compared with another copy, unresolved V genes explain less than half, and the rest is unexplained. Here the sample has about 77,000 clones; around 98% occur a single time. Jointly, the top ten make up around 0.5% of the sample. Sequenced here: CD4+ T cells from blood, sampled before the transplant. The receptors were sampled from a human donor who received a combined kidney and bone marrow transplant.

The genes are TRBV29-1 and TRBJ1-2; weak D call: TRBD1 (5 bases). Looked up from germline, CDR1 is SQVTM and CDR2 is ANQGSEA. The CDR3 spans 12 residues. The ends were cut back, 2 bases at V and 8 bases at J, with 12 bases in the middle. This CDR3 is CSVERQLLGYTF. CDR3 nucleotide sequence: TGCAGCGTTGAAAGACAGCTCTTAGGCTACACCTTC.

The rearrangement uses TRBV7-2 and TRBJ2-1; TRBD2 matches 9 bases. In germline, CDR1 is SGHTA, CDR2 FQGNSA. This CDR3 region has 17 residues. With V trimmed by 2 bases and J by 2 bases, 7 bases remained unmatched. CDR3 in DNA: TGTGCCAGCAGCTTAAGGCTAGCGGGAATCCCCTACAATGAGCAGTTCTTC. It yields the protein CASSLRLAGIPYNEQFF.

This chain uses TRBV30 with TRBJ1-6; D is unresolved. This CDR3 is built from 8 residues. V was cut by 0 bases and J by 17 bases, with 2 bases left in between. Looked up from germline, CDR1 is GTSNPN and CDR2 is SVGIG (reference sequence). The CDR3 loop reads CAWSVFHF. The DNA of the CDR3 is TGTGCCTGGAGTGTCTTCCACTTT.

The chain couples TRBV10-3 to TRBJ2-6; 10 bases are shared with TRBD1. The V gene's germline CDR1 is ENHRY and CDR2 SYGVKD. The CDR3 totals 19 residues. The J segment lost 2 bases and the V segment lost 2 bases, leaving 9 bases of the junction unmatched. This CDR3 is CAISELAGTGVAGANVLTF. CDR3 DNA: TGTGCCATCAGTGAGCTTGCAGGGACAGGGGTAGCTGGGGCCAACGTCCTGACTTTC.

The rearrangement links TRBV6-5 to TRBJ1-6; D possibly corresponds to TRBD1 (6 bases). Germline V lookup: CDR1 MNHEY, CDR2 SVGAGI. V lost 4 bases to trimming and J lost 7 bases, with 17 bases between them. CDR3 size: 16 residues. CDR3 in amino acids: CASSSGQIYYNSPLHF. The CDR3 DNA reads TGTGCCAGCAGTTCCGGACAGATTTATTACAATTCACCCCTCCACTTT.

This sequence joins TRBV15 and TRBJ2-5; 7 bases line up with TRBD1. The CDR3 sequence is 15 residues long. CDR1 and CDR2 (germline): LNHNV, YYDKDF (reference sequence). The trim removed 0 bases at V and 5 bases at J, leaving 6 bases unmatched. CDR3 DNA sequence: TGTGCCACCAGCAGAGAAATGACAGGGAAGGAGACCCAGTACTTC. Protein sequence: CATSREMTGKETQYF.

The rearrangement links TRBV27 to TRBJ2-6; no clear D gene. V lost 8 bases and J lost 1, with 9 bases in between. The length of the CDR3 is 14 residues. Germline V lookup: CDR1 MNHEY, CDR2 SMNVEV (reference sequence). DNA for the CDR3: TGTGCCAGCGGTTACACGTCTGGGGCCAACGTCCTGACTTTC. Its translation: CASGYTSGANVLTF.

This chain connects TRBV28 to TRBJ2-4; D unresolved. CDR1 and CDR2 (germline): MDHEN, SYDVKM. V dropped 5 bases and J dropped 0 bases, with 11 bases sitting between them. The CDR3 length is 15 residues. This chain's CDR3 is CASSVLSLAKNIQYF. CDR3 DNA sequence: TGTGCCAGCAGTGTACTGTCTCTAGCCAAAAACATTCAGTACTTC.